This T cell receptor beta chain was sequenced during a study of CD8 T cells in ankylosing spondylitis. One entry per CDR3 protein, called by TCRdb with MiXCR from the 5' RACE reads. The data show hundreds of thousands of distinct CDR3 sequences, with around 11% seen just once and 0.45% to 0.6% held by the top ten. On this clonotype itself: No antigen is known for it.

Study findings and constraints: For ankylosing spondylitis blood, a TCR beta motif of under ten highly homologous variants appeared characteristic.

CDR3 length: 12 residues. The V gene's germline CDR1 is DFQATT and CDR2 SNEGSKA (reference sequence). The sequenced sample consisted of blood, either unsorted or a sorted T cell fraction (not recorded which). This receptor was identified in a male donor with ankylosing spondylitis. J is TRBJ2-7 and V is TRBV20-1; D is tentatively TRBD1 or TRBD2 (6 bases each). CDR3 loop: CSPRGGSYEQYF. For the CDR3, the DNA is TGCAGCCCAAGAGGGGGGTCCTACGAGCAGTACTTC.